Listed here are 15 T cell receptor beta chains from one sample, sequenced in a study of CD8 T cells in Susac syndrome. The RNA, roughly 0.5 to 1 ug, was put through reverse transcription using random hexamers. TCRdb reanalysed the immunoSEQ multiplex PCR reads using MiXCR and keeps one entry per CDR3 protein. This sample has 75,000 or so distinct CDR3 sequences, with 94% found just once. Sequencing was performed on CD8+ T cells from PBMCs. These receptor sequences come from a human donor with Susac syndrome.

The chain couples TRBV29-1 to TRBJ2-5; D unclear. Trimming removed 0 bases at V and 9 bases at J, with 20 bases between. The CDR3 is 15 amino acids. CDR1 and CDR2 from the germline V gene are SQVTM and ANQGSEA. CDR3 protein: CSVEDQKDPVLAQYF. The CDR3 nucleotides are TGCAGCGTTGAAGATCAAAAAGACCCTGTTTTGGCCCAGTACTTC.

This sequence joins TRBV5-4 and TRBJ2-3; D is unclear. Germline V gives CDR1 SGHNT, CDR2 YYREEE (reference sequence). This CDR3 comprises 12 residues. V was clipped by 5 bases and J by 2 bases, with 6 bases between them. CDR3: CASSHHTDTQYF. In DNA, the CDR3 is TGTGCCAGCAGTCATCACACAGATACGCAGTATTTT.

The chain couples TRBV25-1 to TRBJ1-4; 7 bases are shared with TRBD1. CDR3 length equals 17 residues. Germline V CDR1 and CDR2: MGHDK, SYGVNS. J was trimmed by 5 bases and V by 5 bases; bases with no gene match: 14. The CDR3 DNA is TGTGCCAGCAGTCCCTACCCCGGACAGGACTCAAATGAAAAACTGTTTTTT. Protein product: CASSPYPGQDSNEKLFF.

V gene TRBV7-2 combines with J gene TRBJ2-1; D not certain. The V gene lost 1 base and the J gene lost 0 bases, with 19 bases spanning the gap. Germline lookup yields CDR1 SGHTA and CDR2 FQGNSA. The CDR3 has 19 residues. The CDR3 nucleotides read TGTGCCAGCAGCTTAGTTTTCCAGGCGGTTCTAAGCTCCTACAATGAGCAGTTCTTC. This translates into CASSLVFQAVLSSYNEQFF.

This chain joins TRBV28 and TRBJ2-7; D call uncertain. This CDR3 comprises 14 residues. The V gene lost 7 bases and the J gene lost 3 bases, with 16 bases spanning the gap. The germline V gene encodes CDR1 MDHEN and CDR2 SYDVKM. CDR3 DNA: TGTGCCAGCACCGCGGCCGGAATTTACTACGAGCAGTACTTC. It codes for CASTAAGIYYEQYF. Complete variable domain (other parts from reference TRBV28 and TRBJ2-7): DVKVTQSSRYLVKRTGEKVFLECVQDMDHENMFWYRQDPGLGLRLIYFSYDVKMKEKGDIPEGYSVSREKKERFSLILESASTNQTSMYLCASTAAGIYYEQYFGPGTRLTVT.

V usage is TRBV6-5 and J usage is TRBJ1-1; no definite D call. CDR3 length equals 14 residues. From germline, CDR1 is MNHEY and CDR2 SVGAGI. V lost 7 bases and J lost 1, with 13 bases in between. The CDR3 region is CASNNDGRNTEAFF. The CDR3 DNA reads TGTGCCAGCAACAACGACGGGAGGAACACTGAAGCTTTCTTT.

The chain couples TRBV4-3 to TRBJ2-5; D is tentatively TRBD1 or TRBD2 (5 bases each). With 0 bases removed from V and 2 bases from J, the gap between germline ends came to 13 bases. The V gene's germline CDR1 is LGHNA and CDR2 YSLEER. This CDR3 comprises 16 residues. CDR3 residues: CASSQDYEGSQETQYF. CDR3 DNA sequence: TGCGCCAGCAGCCAAGATTATGAGGGGAGTCAAGAGACCCAGTACTTC.

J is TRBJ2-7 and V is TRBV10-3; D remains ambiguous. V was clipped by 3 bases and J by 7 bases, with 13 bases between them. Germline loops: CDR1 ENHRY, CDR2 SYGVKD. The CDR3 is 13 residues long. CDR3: CAISDPPHGEQYF. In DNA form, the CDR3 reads TGTGCCATCAGTGACCCTCCCCATGGAGAGCAGTACTTC.

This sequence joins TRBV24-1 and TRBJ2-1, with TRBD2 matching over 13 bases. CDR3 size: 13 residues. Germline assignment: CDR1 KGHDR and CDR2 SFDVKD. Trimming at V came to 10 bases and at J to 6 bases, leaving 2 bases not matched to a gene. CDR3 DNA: TGTGCCACGGGACTAGCGGGATTCAATGAGCAGTTCTTC. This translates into CATGLAGFNEQFF.

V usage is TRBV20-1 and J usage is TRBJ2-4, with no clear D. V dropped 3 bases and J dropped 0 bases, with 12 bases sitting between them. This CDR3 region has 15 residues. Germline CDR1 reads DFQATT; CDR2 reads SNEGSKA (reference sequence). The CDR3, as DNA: TGCAGTGCTAGCGGGCTAGATCGAGCCAAAAACATTCAGTACTTC. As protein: CSASGLDRAKNIQYF.

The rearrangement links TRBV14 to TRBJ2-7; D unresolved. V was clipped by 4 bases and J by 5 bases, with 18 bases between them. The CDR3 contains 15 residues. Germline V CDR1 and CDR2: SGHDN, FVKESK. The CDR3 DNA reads TGTGCCAGCAGCCCTCAAGGGTTGGGTCATAACGAGCAGTACTTC. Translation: CASSPQGLGHNEQYF. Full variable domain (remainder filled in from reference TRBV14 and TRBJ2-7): EAGVTQFPSHSVIEKGQTVTLRCDPISGHDNLYWYRRVMGKEIKFLLHFVKESKQDESGMPNNRFLAERTGGTYSTLKVQPAELEDSGVYFCASSPQGLGHNEQYFGPGTRLTVT.

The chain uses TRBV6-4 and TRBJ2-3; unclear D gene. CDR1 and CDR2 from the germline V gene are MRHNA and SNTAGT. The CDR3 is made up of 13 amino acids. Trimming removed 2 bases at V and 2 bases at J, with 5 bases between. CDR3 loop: CASSDRATDTQYF. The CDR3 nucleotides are TGTGCCAGCAGTGACAGGGCCACAGATACGCAGTATTTT.

As DNA, the CDR3 is TGTGCCACCAGTGAGGAGGGGACTGAAGCTTTCTTT. Amino acid sequence: CATSEEGTEAFF. The chain uses TRBV24-1 and TRBJ1-1, with a tentative D call TRBD1 (5 bases). V dropped 4 bases and J dropped 5 bases, with 7 bases sitting between them. CDR1 is KGHDR, CDR2 SFDVKD, per germline. CDR3 length equals 12 residues.

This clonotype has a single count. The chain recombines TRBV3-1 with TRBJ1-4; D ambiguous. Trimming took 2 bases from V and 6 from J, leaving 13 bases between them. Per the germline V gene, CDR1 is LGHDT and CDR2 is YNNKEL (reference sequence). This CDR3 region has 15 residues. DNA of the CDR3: TGTGCCAGCAGCCAACACGGACCAGGTGATGAAAAACTGTTTTTT. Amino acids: CASSQHGPGDEKLFF.

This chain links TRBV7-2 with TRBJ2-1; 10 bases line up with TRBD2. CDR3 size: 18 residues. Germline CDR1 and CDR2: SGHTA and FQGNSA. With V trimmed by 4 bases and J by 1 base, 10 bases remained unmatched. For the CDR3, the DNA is TGTGCCAGCAGCTCCCCCATAGCGGGAGGTTTGTCCTACAATGAGCAGTTCTTC. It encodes CASSSPIAGGLSYNEQFF.